The 7 T cell receptor beta chains below come from one sample, sequenced in a study of human T cells and chemical hapten exposure. Time point of the sample: patch test 1, 2 weeks after DPC sensitization. Documented treatment: therapeutic diphenylcyclopropenone sensitization with weekly scalp DPC. TCRdb reprocessed the RACE reads via MiXCR and lists one record per CDR3 protein. Of about 380,000 distinct CDR3 sequences listed, 4.8% are singletons. This material consisted of whole blood, taken in connection with sensitization to the hapten diphenylcyclopropenone (DPC). The receptors originated from a woman between 50 and 59 years old with alopecia areata. Some clones in this sample may be carry-over from other donors' samples.

The V gene is TRBV3-1, the J gene TRBJ2-7; D possibly corresponds to TRBD1 (5 bases). Between the trimmed V and J ends, which lost 2 bases and 5 bases, there was a span of 13 bases. Germline V gene data show CDR1 as LGHDT and CDR2 as YNNKEL (reference sequence). The CDR3 extends over 14 amino acids. CDR3 sequence: CASSQRVGVHEQYF. The DNA of the CDR3 is TGTGCCAGCAGCCAACGAGTAGGGGTCCACGAGCAGTACTTC.

This clonotype was seen at least ten times. This sequence joins TRBV6-5 and TRBJ2-6; TRBD1 or TRBD2 may be the D gene (5 bases each). Looked up from germline, CDR1 is MNHEY and CDR2 is SVGAGI. V lost 2 bases and J 4 bases, leaving 18 bases between the germline ends. The CDR3 has 18 amino acids. The CDR3 loop reads CASSYVATGRGGANVLTF. CDR3 coding DNA: TGTGCCAGCAGTTACGTAGCCACAGGTCGAGGGGGGGCCAACGTCCTGACTTTC.

The rearrangement links TRBV27 to TRBJ2-3; 9 bases are shared with TRBD1. The V gene's germline CDR1 is MNHEY and CDR2 SMNVEV (reference sequence). The V segment lost 3 bases and the J segment 3 bases; nucleotides outside the gene matches: 7. CDR3 length equals 16 residues. DNA for the CDR3: TGTGCCAGCAGTTTCTCCGGGACAGGGAGAACAGATACGCAGTATTTT. Its protein product is CASSFSGTGRTDTQYF.

This clonotype occurred many times. The chain joins TRBV9 to TRBJ2-7; D could derive from TRBD1 or TRBD2 (6 bases each). The V end was cut by 3 bases, the J end by 1 base, with 11 bases between. Germline V CDR1 and CDR2: SGDLS, YYNGEE. The CDR3 is made up of 14 amino acids. CDR3 loop: CASSEGGGSYEQYF. CDR3 coding DNA: TGTGCCAGCAGCGAGGGGGGCGGTTCCTACGAGCAGTACTTC.

In this sample, this clonotype turned up many times. This chain links TRBV4-2 with TRBJ1-6, with 7 bases lining up with TRBD1. The V segment lost 2 bases and the J segment 7 bases; nucleotides outside the gene matches: 5. Germline-derived CDR1 and CDR2 are LGHNA and YNFKEQ. This CDR3 spans 15 amino acids. The CDR3 DNA is TGTGCCAGCAGCCAACGACAGGGTGAGAATTCACCCCTCCACTTT. It codes for CASSQRQGENSPLHF.

The chain uses TRBV27 and TRBJ1-1, with unresolved D. The CDR3 has 14 residues. Trimming left V 6 bases short and J 4 bases short, with 15 bases between. Germline values: CDR1 MNHEY, CDR2 SMNVEV (reference sequence). In DNA, the CDR3 is TGTGCCAGCAGCAAAGGCATGGTTGGCACTGAAGCTTTCTTT. It codes for CASSKGMVGTEAFF.

In this sample, this clonotype turned up many times. The chain links TRBV25-1 to TRBJ2-7; D remains ambiguous. This CDR3 region has 13 residues. Germline CDR1 MGHDK, CDR2 SYGVNS. The V gene lost 2 bases and the J gene lost 3 bases, with 8 bases spanning the gap. The CDR3 DNA reads as TGTGCCAGCAGTGAAGATTGGGGCTACGAGCAGTACTTC. The encoded protein is CASSEDWGYEQYF.